This TCR beta chain originates from a study of vaccination and CD4 T cells after COVID-19. Treatment given: approximately 9-day PBMC culture with coronavirus spike peptide pools or control peptides (ViraFEST assay). As to this clonotype: Its antigen is unknown.

CDR1 and CDR2 from the germline V gene are DFQATT and SNEGSKA (reference sequence). Trimming at V came to 6 bases and at J to 7 bases, leaving 5 bases not matched to a gene. The CDR3 covers 13 residues. Sequenced with the Oncomine TCR Beta short-read assay was DNA taken from cultured CD4+ T cells. CD4+ T cells were cultured, and genomic DNA was extracted from them. From the PCR reads, TCRdb called clonotypes with MiXCR, one entry per CDR3 protein. The sample consists of approximately 10,000 distinct CDR3 sequences, about 55% of them appearing once. Input material: CD4+ T cells from blood, cultured in vitro. This TCR came from a human donor who had recovered from COVID-19. The gene calls are TRBV20-1 and TRBJ1-5; 11 bases fit TRBD1. The DNA of the CDR3 is TGCAGTGCCACTCGGGACAGGGGGCAGCCCCAGCATTTT. Protein: CSATRDRGQPQHF.